The sequence of this T cell receptor (beta chain) was determined in a study of cytomegalovirus exposure and HLA in healthy donors (dated by TCRdb to 2016 to 2017). At the level of the whole study: According to a later analysis, one platform produced both the roughly 130 validation repertoires and the 620 or so repertoires of the first cohort. The study aimed to test whether signatures of past pathogen exposure could be identified by cataloging public T cell receptors. Besides the first cohort of around 700 subjects, a separate validation cohort made up of 120 different subjects was used. To predict cytomegalovirus infection status, the study combined high-throughput TCR immunosequencing, statistical association of individual TCRs with disease status, and machine learning.

The donors were included in the validation cohort of some 120 subjects, a group kept apart from the roughly 700-subject first cohort. To note about this clone: The clone's antigen remains unknown. Per-base qualities were not stored, and no clone one base away is much larger.

Beyond this particular receptor, the publication reports: In vitro tests confirmed that a few of the cytomegalovirus-associated TCR beta chains recognize cytomegalovirus antigens. Cytomegalovirus status was reported to be diagnosed by the classifier with high specificity and sensitivity in both the original and validation cohorts. A later analysis lacked HLA typing for the validation cohort, so it scored co-occurrence in that cohort across all 120 or so repertoires. According to the authors, the approach could potentially be generalized to other disease states and immunological phenotypes. Across donors, most TCR sequences were observed very rarely, whereas some public TCRs were present in many individuals. In a later analysis, TCRs clustered in the first cohort were found to also tend to co-occur in the roughly 120 validation repertoires, with over 90% of cluster scores above 0. In the study, about 150 TCR beta chains were listed as associated with cytomegalovirus.

The protocol used for the library was the immunoSEQ multiplex PCR assay. Processing in the source paper ran as follows. A statistical classification framework was built to diagnose cytomegalovirus status from the catalog of TCR beta chain sequences. TCRdb holds this immuneACCESS table with in-frame rearrangements only. Some clones are missing; in checked studies, unresolved V genes explain under half, and the rest has no known cause. V and J calls and clone size are those listed in that table; D and trimming were worked out from the DNA. The sample profile shows roughly 70,000 clones; around 85% of them were found once. About 3% of the sample lies in the top ten. The sample taken for sequencing was PBMCs. The TCR originated in a man aged 30-40 years in good health and CMV-seronegative.

This receptor carries the CDR3 CASSDTEFGTDTQYF. The sequence in DNA is TGTGCCAGCAGTGATACGGAGTTTGGCACAGATACGCAGTATTTT. Recombination joined TRBV2 with TRBJ2-3; the D gene remains uncertain. Reading from cysteine to phenylalanine, the CDR3 counts 15 amino acids. The entry retains the CDR3 DNA only, 45 bases that are in frame from base 1. The germline V gene provides CDR1 SNHLY and CDR2 FYNNEI. A distance of 11 bases separates the germline ends of V and J, which lose 3 bases and 1 base respectively.